Below are 24 T cell receptor beta chains sequenced from a single sample in a study of CD8 T cells in ankylosing spondylitis. These receptors have no identified antigens. General observations from the study: Ankylosing spondylitis blood appeared to carry a characteristic TCR beta motif of roughly 8 highly homologous variants.

In TCRdb, the 5' RACE reads were re-called with MiXCR into one record per CDR3 protein. Of 200,000 to 250,000 distinct CDR3 sequences in the sample, about 16% were seen once. The sequenced material came from blood, either unsorted or a sorted T cell fraction (not recorded which). These receptors came from a male donor with ankylosing spondylitis.

The chain recombines TRBV4-1 with TRBJ2-7; 8 nucleotides agree with TRBD1. CDR3 size: 14 residues. CDR1 MGHRA and CDR2 YSYEKL come from the germline V gene. Losses at the gene ends were 4 bases for V and 3 bases for J; bases not matched to a gene: 5. This CDR3 reads CASSRSQGDYEQYF. The CDR3 DNA reads as TGCGCCAGCAGCCGGTCACAGGGGGACTACGAGCAGTACTTC.

The rearrangement uses TRBV14 and TRBJ2-1; possibly TRBD2 for D (6 bases). Trimming left V 3 bases short and J 0 bases short, with 12 bases between. Germline loops: CDR1 SGHDN, CDR2 FVKESK. CDR3 size: 16 residues. CDR3 residues: CASSQIAAISYNEQFF. CDR3 DNA sequence: TGTGCCAGCAGCCAGATAGCGGCAATCTCCTACAATGAGCAGTTCTTC.

The CDR3 reads CASSWGPEETQYF. In DNA form, the CDR3 reads TGTGCCAGCAGCTGGGGACCTGAAGAGACCCAGTACTTC. The rearrangement uses TRBV7-9 and TRBJ2-5; D tentatively reads TRBD1 or TRBD2 (5 bases each). With 4 bases removed from V and 3 bases from J, the gap between germline ends came to 9 bases. Germline CDR1 and CDR2: SEHNR and FQNEAQ (reference sequence). The length of the CDR3 is 13 residues.

The chain links TRBV25-1 to TRBJ2-2; 9 positions agree with TRBD1. Germline lookup yields CDR1 MGHDK and CDR2 SYGVNS. CDR3 size: 16 residues. V lost 2 bases to trimming and J lost 6 bases; unmatched junction nucleotides: 7. The CDR3 coding sequence is TGTGCCAGCAGTGAAATCGGGACAGGGCTGGCCGGGGAGCTGTTTTTT. Translated, it gives CASSEIGTGLAGELFF.

This clonotype was observed many times. The chain couples TRBV12-3 or TRBV12-4 to TRBJ2-7; TRBD1 matches 10 bases. The CDR3 contains 13 residues. Germline trimming cut 6 bases from V and 7 bases from J; bases unmatched to any gene: 6. The CDR3 coding sequence is TGTGCCAGCAGCCCGGACAGGGGGGAAGAGCAGTACTTC. Translating gives CASSPDRGEEQYF.

This chain connects TRBV4-1 to TRBJ1-1, with a tentative D call TRBD1 (6 bases). With 3 bases removed from V and 4 bases from J, the gap between germline ends came to 15 bases. The length of the CDR3 is 15 residues. Germline V CDR1 and CDR2: MGHRA, YSYEKL. This CDR3 reads CASSQVPQGFTEAFF. The CDR3 DNA reads as TGCGCCAGCAGCCAGGTCCCTCAGGGGTTCACTGAAGCTTTCTTT.

This clonotype was observed a handful of times. The chain couples TRBV6-2 or TRBV6-3 to TRBJ2-7; D is unclear. V was trimmed by 6 bases and J by 4 bases, leaving 16 bases between them. Germline assignment: CDR1 MNHEY and CDR2 SVGEGT. The CDR3 has 14 amino acids. Written as DNA, the CDR3 is TGTGCCAGCAGCTCCGATCTCGCACCTTACGAGCAGTACTTC. It is translated as CASSSDLAPYEQYF.

This clonotype came up a few times. V gene TRBV7-9 combines with J gene TRBJ1-2; D is uncertain. The germline gives CDR1 SEHNR, CDR2 FQNEAQ (reference sequence). The CDR3 consists of 14 residues. V was trimmed by 4 bases and J by 8 bases, leaving 17 bases between them. The CDR3 DNA sequence: TGTGCCAGCAGCTCAACCAGTCAGGTTGGAGGCTACACCTTC. This sequence encodes CASSSTSQVGGYTF.

This clonotype has only a few counts. The chain has TRBV7-8 and TRBJ2-7, with 7 bases identical to TRBD1. The V gene end was trimmed by 8 bases and the J gene end by 0 bases; junction bases not matched to a gene: 10. The germline CDR1 and CDR2 sequences are SGHVS and FQNEAQ. CDR3 length: 15 residues. Here the CDR3 DNA reads TGTGCCAGCGGACAGGCAGGGGAGTCCTCCTACGAGCAGTACTTC. Its protein product is CASGQAGESSYEQYF.

The chain has TRBV4-1 and TRBJ2-7; the D gene is possibly TRBD1 (6 bases). Germline values: CDR1 MGHRA, CDR2 YSYEKL. V was shortened by 1 base and J by 4 bases, with 14 bases between the two germline ends. The CDR3 has 15 amino acids. The CDR3 DNA sequence: TGCGCCAGCAGCCAAGCAACAGGGCCCTTGTACGAGCAGTACTTC. This sequence encodes CASSQATGPLYEQYF.

This clonotype was seen repeatedly, ten times or more. The chain recombines TRBV12-3 or TRBV12-4 with TRBJ1-2; D ambiguous. This CDR3 region has 16 residues. V was cut by 3 bases and J by 5 bases, with 19 bases left in between. CDR3: CASSLSGPYFSYGYTF. CDR3 DNA sequence: TGTGCCAGCAGTTTGAGCGGGCCCTATTTTAGTTATGGCTACACCTTC.

This clonotype was detected only once. CDR3 amino acids: CASSLSGTANTEAFF. The CDR3 DNA reads as TGTGCCAGCAGTTTATCCGGGACAGCGAACACTGAAGCTTTCTTT. The chain employs TRBV27 and TRBJ1-1; 7 nucleotides align to TRBD1. The J segment lost 1 base and the V segment lost 0 bases, leaving 2 bases of the junction unmatched. This CDR3 has 15 amino acids. CDR1 is MNHEY, CDR2 SMNVEV, per germline (reference sequence).

In its sample, this clonotype was seen a few times. The chain joins TRBV7-9 to TRBJ2-7, with a weak D call TRBD1 (5 bases). Between the trimmed V and J ends, which lost 7 bases and 4 bases, there was a span of 11 bases. The CDR3 spans 12 residues. Germline values: CDR1 SEHNR, CDR2 FQNEAQ (reference sequence). Written as DNA, the CDR3 is TGTGCCAGCATGCAGGGCGCTTACGAGCAGTACTTC. The encoded protein is CASMQGAYEQYF.

This clonotype was counted a few times. The chain links TRBV10-3 to TRBJ2-1, with TRBD1 identical over 7 bases. The CDR3 has 15 amino acids. Germline loops: CDR1 ENHRY, CDR2 SYGVKD. After removal of 6 bases from V and 3 bases from J, the junction contained 8 bases not matched to a gene. CDR3 DNA sequence: TGTGCCATCAGGAACGACAGGGAGATCTACAATGAGCAGTTCTTC. This codes for CAIRNDREIYNEQFF.

This clonotype was counted ten times or more. V gene TRBV12-3 or TRBV12-4 combines with J gene TRBJ2-3, with 7 bases that match TRBD2. With 5 bases clipped from V and 0 bases from J, the junction kept 11 bases outside the gene matches. The CDR3 is 17 amino acids. CDR3 region: CASSPRPGRPSTDTQYF. The DNA for the CDR3 is TGTGCCAGCAGTCCGCGACCCGGGAGGCCTAGCACAGATACGCAGTATTTT.

The chain employs TRBV6-2 or TRBV6-3 and TRBJ2-3; 11 nucleotides agree with TRBD2. J was trimmed by 5 bases and V by 5 bases; bases with no gene match: 9. The V gene's germline CDR1 is MNHEY and CDR2 SVGEGT. CDR3 size: 16 residues. This CDR3 reads CASSTIAGGPGDTQYF. The CDR3 DNA is TGTGCCAGCAGTACTATAGCGGGGGGGCCGGGAGATACGCAGTATTTT.

V is TRBV29-1 and J is TRBJ2-5; D call uncertain. Germline loops: CDR1 SQVTM, CDR2 ANQGSEA. This CDR3 comprises 13 residues. Trimming stripped 2 bases from V and 1 base from J, with 8 bases between. CDR3 region: CSVETDFQETQYF. CDR3 bases: TGCAGCGTTGAAACTGACTTCCAAGAGACCCAGTACTTC.

V gene TRBV14 combines with J gene TRBJ2-1; TRBD1 or TRBD2 may be the D gene (5 bases each). Germline V gene lookup returns CDR1 SGHDN and CDR2 FVKESK. This CDR3 region has 16 residues. Trimming pared 0 bases from V and 8 bases from J, leaving 17 bases between. CDR3 bases: TGTGCCAGCAGCCAAGATAGCCGGGGACCCTGGGATGAGCAGTTCTTC. Encoded protein: CASSQDSRGPWDEQFF.

In this sample, this clonotype turned up many times. The rearrangement uses TRBV2 and TRBJ2-3, with a weak D call TRBD2 (6 bases). CDR1 is SNHLY and CDR2 is FYNNEI in the germline V gene. V dropped 6 bases and J dropped 2 bases, with 15 bases sitting between them. The CDR3 runs 15 residues. CDR3 in amino acids: CASRALAGDTDTQYF. CDR3 sequence (DNA): TGTGCCAGCAGGGCACTAGCTGGAGACACAGATACGCAGTATTTT.

V is TRBV4-1 and J is TRBJ1-1; D is unclear. Germline V gives CDR1 MGHRA, CDR2 YSYEKL. There are 15 residues in the CDR3. The V end was cut by 1 base, the J end by 1 base, with 10 bases between. The CDR3 DNA reads TGCGCCAGCAGCCAAGTGGCCGCGGAGAACACTGAAGCTTTCTTT. Translated: CASSQVAAENTEAFF.

This clonotype has just a few counts. The rearrangement joins TRBV6-5 to TRBJ1-1; a weak D match, TRBD1 (5 bases). Germline CDR1 reads MNHEY; CDR2 reads SVGAGI. V was shortened by 6 bases and J by 8 bases, with 19 bases between the two germline ends. CDR3 size: 14 residues. CDR3: CASSYIIGTSEAFF. CDR3 sequence (DNA): TGTGCCAGCAGCTACATAATCGGGACTTCCGAAGCTTTCTTT.

This sequence joins TRBV6-5 and TRBJ1-2, with D unresolved. CDR3 length: 17 amino acids. The V end lost 0 bases, the J end lost 2 bases, and 16 bases lay between the germline ends. The germline V gene encodes CDR1 MNHEY and CDR2 SVGAGI. The CDR3 spells CASSYSEWGGTNYGYTF. DNA of the CDR3: TGTGCCAGCAGTTACTCGGAGTGGGGAGGCACCAACTATGGCTACACCTTC.

This sequence joins TRBV12-3 or TRBV12-4 and TRBJ2-7; D is unresolved. There are 15 residues in the CDR3. V lost 5 bases to trimming and J lost 0 bases, with 14 bases between them. The chain's CDR3 is CASSPPRSNSYEQYF. The CDR3 DNA sequence: TGTGCCAGCAGTCCCCCCAGGAGTAACTCCTACGAGCAGTACTTC.

V gene TRBV7-8 combines with J gene TRBJ2-7; D not resolved. Trimming stripped 1 base from V and 2 bases from J, with 6 bases between. CDR3 size: 13 residues. The germline V gene has CDR1 SGHVS and CDR2 FQNEAQ. CDR3 loop: CASSLDKPYEQYF. In DNA form, the CDR3 reads TGTGCCAGCAGCTTAGACAAGCCCTACGAGCAGTACTTC.